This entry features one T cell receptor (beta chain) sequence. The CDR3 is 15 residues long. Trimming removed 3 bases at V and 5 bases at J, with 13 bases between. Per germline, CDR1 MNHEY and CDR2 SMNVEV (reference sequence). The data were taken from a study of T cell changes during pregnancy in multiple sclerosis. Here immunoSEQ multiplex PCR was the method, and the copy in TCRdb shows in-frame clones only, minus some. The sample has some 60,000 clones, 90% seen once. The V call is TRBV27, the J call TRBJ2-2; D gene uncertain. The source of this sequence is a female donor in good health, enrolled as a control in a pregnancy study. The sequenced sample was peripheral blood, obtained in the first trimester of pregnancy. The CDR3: CASSFRSSVTGELFF. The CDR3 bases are TGTGCCAGCAGTTTCCGTTCCTCGGTAACCGGGGAGCTGTTTTTT.